A single sample is the source of the 18 T cell receptor beta chains below, sequenced in a study of identical twins. TCRdb independently ran MiXCR on the 5' RACE reads; one entry per CDR3 protein. The table records some 440,000 distinct CDR3 sequences, more than 20% of them present only once. The same sample was also studied in work on T cells expressing NK-cell markers.

The sample taken for sequencing was CD4+ T cells sorted from blood. The source of these receptors is a woman between 18 and 29 years old in good health.

The rearrangement links TRBV7-2 to TRBJ2-7; D is unclear. Trimming cost V 2 bases and J 0 bases, with 8 bases left between them. This CDR3 region has 14 residues. Germline CDR1 SGHTA, CDR2 FQGNSA. Written as DNA, the CDR3 is TGTGCCAGCAGCTTATCCTTCATCTCCTACGAGCAGTACTTC. Its translation is CASSLSFISYEQYF.

Remarks on this clonotype: Given a much more abundant clone one base away, this may be a read error. The chain combines TRBV7-2 with TRBJ2-2, with a tentative D call TRBD2 (6 bases). From germline, CDR1 is SGHTA and CDR2 FQGNSA. The CDR3 sequence is 14 residues long. The V gene lost 4 bases and the J gene lost 3 bases, with 9 bases spanning the gap. The CDR3 region has the DNA TGTGCCAGCAGCTCCGGACTATACACCGGGGAGCTGTTTTTT. Amino acid sequence: CASSSGLYTGELFF.

The rearrangement joins TRBV20-1 to TRBJ1-1, with D unresolved. The V end was cut by 3 bases, the J end by 5 bases, with 13 bases between. Looked up from germline, CDR1 is DFQATT and CDR2 is SNEGSKA (reference sequence). The CDR3 covers 13 residues. CDR3 DNA sequence: TGCAGTGCTAGCTTTGGGGAACAGACTGAAGCTTTCTTT. Amino acids: CSASFGEQTEAFF.

This clonotype has more than one count but fewer than ten. The chain joins TRBV7-2 to TRBJ1-1; D is possibly TRBD1 (6 bases). The germline V gene encodes CDR1 SGHTA and CDR2 FQGNSA. The CDR3 sequence is 15 residues long. The V end lost 1 base, the J end lost 4 bases, and 13 bases lay between the germline ends. The DNA of the CDR3 is TGTGCCAGCAGCTTAGATTGGGACACTATCACTGAAGCTTTCTTT. Translated, it gives CASSLDWDTITEAFF.

The rearrangement joins TRBV20-1 to TRBJ2-1, with D possibly called TRBD1 or TRBD2 (6 bases each). Germline V gene data show CDR1 as DFQATT and CDR2 as SNEGSKA (reference sequence). V lost 2 bases to trimming and J lost 1 base, with 18 bases between them. This CDR3 is 17 amino acids long. CDR3 sequence: CSARTGRRDTSYNEQFF. DNA for the CDR3: TGCAGTGCTAGAACAGGCAGGAGGGACACGTCCTACAATGAGCAGTTCTTC.

Only a few counts were recorded for this clonotype. The chain carries TRBV3-1 and TRBJ2-1; D gene unclear. Deletions cut 0 bases from V and 12 bases from J, with 9 bases between. Germline lookup yields CDR1 LGHDT and CDR2 YNNKEL (reference sequence). There are 12 residues in the CDR3. The CDR3 nucleotides read TGTGCCAGCAGCCAAGAGCCAGTCCGGCAGTTCTTC. Protein sequence: CASSQEPVRQFF.

The rearrangement links TRBV7-2 to TRBJ1-5, with 7 bases identical to TRBD1. The CDR3 is made up of 16 amino acids. V lost 1 base and J lost 3; bases outside the gene matches: 6. The germline V gene has CDR1 SGHTA and CDR2 FQGNSA. The CDR3, as DNA: TGTGCCAGCAGCTTAGTACCAGGGGGTGCCAATCAGCCCCAGCATTTT. Amino acid sequence: CASSLVPGGANQPQHF.

The V gene is TRBV20-1, the J gene TRBJ2-3; the D is unclear. The V gene's germline CDR1 is DFQATT and CDR2 SNEGSKA (reference sequence). This CDR3 is built from 11 residues. V was pared by 5 bases and J by 6 bases, with 9 bases between. The CDR3 bases are TGCAGTGCTTCCATGGAGGATACGCAGTATTTT. Its translation is CSASMEDTQYF.

This clonotype has a handful of counts. This chain links TRBV29-1 with TRBJ1-2, with 7 bases aligning to TRBD1. Germline CDR1 reads SQVTM; CDR2 reads ANQGSEA. With V trimmed by 6 bases and J by 1 base, 8 bases remained unmatched. The CDR3 has 14 amino acids. This chain's CDR3 is CSVLQGPLNYGYTF. CDR3 nucleotide sequence: TGCAGCGTCTTACAGGGGCCGCTTAACTATGGCTACACCTTC.

This clonotype was seen many times. V gene TRBV5-5 combines with J gene TRBJ2-5, with D perhaps matching TRBD1 (6 bases). V dropped 2 bases and J dropped 5 bases, with 7 bases sitting between them. Germline V gene data show CDR1 as SGHKS and CDR2 as YYEKEE (reference sequence). The length of the CDR3 is 12 residues. CDR3 residues: CASSFQGETQYF. CDR3 DNA sequence: TGTGCCAGCAGCTTTCAGGGGGAGACCCAGTACTTC.

The genes are TRBV6-5 and TRBJ1-5; no clear D gene. Between the trimmed V and J ends, which lost 4 bases and 3 bases, there was a span of 13 bases. CDR3 length equals 15 residues. Germline CDR1 and CDR2: MNHEY and SVGAGI. CDR3 in amino acids: CASSLRVGYNQPQHF. In nucleotides, the CDR3 is TGTGCCAGCAGTTTACGGGTTGGCTACAATCAGCCCCAGCATTTT.

This chain joins TRBV6-5 and TRBJ2-1; D is ambiguous. V lost 4 bases and J lost 0, with 13 bases in between. CDR3 length: 16 amino acids. The germline V gene has CDR1 MNHEY and CDR2 SVGAGI. The CDR3 region is CASSLTLASSYNEQFF. For the CDR3, the DNA is TGTGCCAGCAGTTTGACCCTCGCAAGCTCCTACAATGAGCAGTTCTTC.

The chain couples TRBV12-3 or TRBV12-4 to TRBJ1-1; TRBD1 aligns across 8 bases. The CDR3 contains 14 residues. Trimming at V came to 5 bases and at J to 1 base, leaving 3 bases not matched to a gene. The CDR3: CASSKGQANTEAFF. The CDR3, as DNA: TGTGCCAGCAGTAAGGGACAGGCGAACACTGAAGCTTTCTTT.

The V gene is TRBV10-3, the J gene TRBJ2-5; TRBD1 aligns across 9 bases. The junction had 7 bases not matched to a gene; V was cut back by 6 bases and J by 2 bases. This CDR3 region has 15 residues. The germline gives CDR1 ENHRY, CDR2 SYGVKD. The CDR3 spells CAISPTGGPQETQYF. In nucleotides, the CDR3 is TGTGCCATCAGCCCGACAGGGGGACCACAAGAGACCCAGTACTTC.

This chain joins TRBV7-3 and TRBJ1-2; D unclear. Germline lookup yields CDR1 SGHTA and CDR2 FQGTGA. V lost 2 bases and J 2 bases, leaving 9 bases between the germline ends. The CDR3 runs to 14 residues. For the CDR3, the DNA is TGTGCCAGCAGCTTACAACGGTCGAACTATGGCTACACCTTC. Amino acids: CASSLQRSNYGYTF.

The rearrangement joins TRBV7-9 to TRBJ1-2, with D uncertain. Trimming took off 1 base at V and 6 bases at J, with 9 bases between the two ends. This CDR3 has 13 amino acids. Germline V CDR1 and CDR2: SEHNR, FQNEAQ (reference sequence). The chain's CDR3 is CASSLGLKDGYTF. CDR3 sequence (DNA): TGTGCCAGCAGCTTAGGGCTCAAGGATGGCTACACCTTC.

The CDR3 loop is CSASGRGGYTQYF. The CDR3 nucleotides read TGCAGTGCTAGCGGGCGGGGGGGCTATACGCAGTATTTT. This chain links TRBV20-1 with TRBJ2-3, with TRBD2 matching 9 bases. CDR3 length equals 13 residues. In germline, CDR1 is DFQATT, CDR2 SNEGSKA (reference sequence). The J segment lost 7 bases and the V segment lost 3 bases, leaving 5 bases of the junction unmatched.

The chain uses TRBV20-1 and TRBJ1-3, with D uncertain. The CDR3 runs 13 residues. The V end was cut by 3 bases, the J end by 5 bases, with 11 bases between. Germline loops: CDR1 DFQATT, CDR2 SNEGSKA (reference sequence). CDR3 in amino acids: CSASGSKRNTIYF. In DNA, the CDR3 is TGCAGTGCTAGTGGCAGTAAAAGAAACACCATATATTTT.